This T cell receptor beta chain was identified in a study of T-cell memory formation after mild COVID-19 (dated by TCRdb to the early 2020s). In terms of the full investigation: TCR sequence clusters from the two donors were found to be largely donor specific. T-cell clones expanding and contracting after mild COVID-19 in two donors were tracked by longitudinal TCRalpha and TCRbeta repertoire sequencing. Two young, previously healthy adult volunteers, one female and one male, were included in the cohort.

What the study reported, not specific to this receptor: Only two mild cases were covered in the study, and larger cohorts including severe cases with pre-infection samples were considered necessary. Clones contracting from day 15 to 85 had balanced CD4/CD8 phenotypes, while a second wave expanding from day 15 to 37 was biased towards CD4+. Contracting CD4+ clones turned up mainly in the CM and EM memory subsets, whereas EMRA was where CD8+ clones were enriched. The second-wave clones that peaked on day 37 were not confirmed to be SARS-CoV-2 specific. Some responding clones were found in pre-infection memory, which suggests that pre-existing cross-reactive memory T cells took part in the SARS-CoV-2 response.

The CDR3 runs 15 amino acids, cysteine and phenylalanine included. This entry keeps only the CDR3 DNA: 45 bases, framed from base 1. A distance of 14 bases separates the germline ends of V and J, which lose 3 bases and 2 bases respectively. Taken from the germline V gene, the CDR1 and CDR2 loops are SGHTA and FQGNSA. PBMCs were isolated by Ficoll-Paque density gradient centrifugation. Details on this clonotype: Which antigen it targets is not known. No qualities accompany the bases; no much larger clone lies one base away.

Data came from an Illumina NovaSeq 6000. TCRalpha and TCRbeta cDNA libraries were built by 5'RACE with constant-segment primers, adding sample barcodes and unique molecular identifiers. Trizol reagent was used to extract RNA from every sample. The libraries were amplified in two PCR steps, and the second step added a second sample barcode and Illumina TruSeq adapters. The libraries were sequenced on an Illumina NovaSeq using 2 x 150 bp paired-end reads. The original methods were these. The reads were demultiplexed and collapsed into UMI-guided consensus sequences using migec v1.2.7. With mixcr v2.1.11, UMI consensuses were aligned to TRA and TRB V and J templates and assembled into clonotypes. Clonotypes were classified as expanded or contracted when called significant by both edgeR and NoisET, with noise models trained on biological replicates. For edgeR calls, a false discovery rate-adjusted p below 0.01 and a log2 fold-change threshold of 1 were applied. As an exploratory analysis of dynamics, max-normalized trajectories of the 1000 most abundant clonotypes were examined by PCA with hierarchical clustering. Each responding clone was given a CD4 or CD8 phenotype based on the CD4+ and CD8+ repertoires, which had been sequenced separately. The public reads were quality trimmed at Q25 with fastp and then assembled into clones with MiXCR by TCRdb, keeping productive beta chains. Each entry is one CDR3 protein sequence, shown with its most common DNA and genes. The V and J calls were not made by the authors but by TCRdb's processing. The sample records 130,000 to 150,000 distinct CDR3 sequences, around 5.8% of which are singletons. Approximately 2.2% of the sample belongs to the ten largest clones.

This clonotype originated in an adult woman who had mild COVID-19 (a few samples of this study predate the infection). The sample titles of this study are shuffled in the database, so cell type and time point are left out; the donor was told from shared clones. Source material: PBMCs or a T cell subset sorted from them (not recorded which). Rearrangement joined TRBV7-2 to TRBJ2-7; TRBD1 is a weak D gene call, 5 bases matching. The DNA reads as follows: TGTGCCAGCAGCTTGACAGAGTTGCCTACCTACGAGCAGTACTTC. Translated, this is CASSLTELPTYEQYF.